The 31 T cell receptor beta chains reported below all come from one sample, sequenced in a study of blood T cell repertoires in COVID-19. Repertoires were generated with immunoSEQ multiplex PCR, while TCRdb's copy carries only in-frame clones and drops some. The sample carries some 150,000 clones, around 82% recorded once. The source material was peripheral blood. The receptors derive from a human donor with acute or convalescent COVID-19. The donor label of this sample is uncertain.

The CDR3 reads CASSIIAGGQETQYF. CDR3 nucleotide sequence: TGTGCCAGCAGTATTATAGCGGGGGGACAAGAGACCCAGTACTTC. The V call is TRBV6-5, the J call TRBJ2-5; TRBD2 aligns across 10 bases. Trimming removed 5 bases from V and 2 bases from J; junction bases left unmatched: 5. The CDR3 totals 15 residues. Germline assignment: CDR1 MNHEY and CDR2 SVGAGI.

The chain is built from TRBV11-2 and TRBJ1-6; TRBD1 matches at 9 bases. CDR1 SGHAT and CDR2 FQNNGV come from the germline V gene. CDR3 length: 16 amino acids. V lost 5 bases, J lost 7 bases, and 9 bases stayed unmatched. In nucleotides, the CDR3 is TGTGCCAGCAGCAAAGAATGGACAGGGGTAAATTCACCCCTCCACTTT. It codes for CASSKEWTGVNSPLHF.

V usage is TRBV5-1 and J usage is TRBJ1-2; 8 bases are a match to TRBD1. The CDR3 is 15 amino acids. Per germline, CDR1 SGHRS and CDR2 YFSETQ. Trimming cost V 0 bases and J 8 bases; bases outside gene matches: 9. DNA of the CDR3: TGCGCCAGCAGCTTGGACCCGCAGGGGGCGAGCGGCTACACCTTC. The encoded protein is CASSLDPQGASGYTF.

The chain is built from TRBV25-1 and TRBJ2-7, with 9 bases that match TRBD1. This CDR3 has 13 amino acids. Trimming removed 7 bases from V and 2 bases from J; junction bases left unmatched: 3. Germline values: CDR1 MGHDK, CDR2 SYGVNS. In DNA form, the CDR3 reads TGTGCCAGCACCCGACAGGGGGCCTACGAGCAGTACTTC. This translates into CASTRQGAYEQYF.

The rearrangement uses TRBV29-1 and TRBJ2-3; 7 nucleotides line up with TRBD2. Trimming cost V 2 bases and J 0 bases; bases outside gene matches: 2. This CDR3 has 14 residues. Germline values: CDR1 SQVTM, CDR2 ANQGSEA. As DNA, the CDR3 is TGCAGCGTTGAACCGGGGGGTAGCACAGATACGCAGTATTTT. Protein: CSVEPGGSTDTQYF.

This rearrangement joins TRBV4-1 to TRBJ2-1, with D possibly TRBD2 on 6 matching bases. V shed 1 base and J shed 4 bases, with 14 bases lying between them. From germline, CDR1 is MGHRA and CDR2 YSYEKL. The CDR3 is made up of 16 amino acids. This CDR3 is CASSQVRDSVYNEQFF. CDR3 nucleotide sequence: TGCGCCAGCAGCCAAGTAAGGGACTCAGTGTACAATGAGCAGTTCTTC.

This sequence joins TRBV28 and TRBJ1-2; 11 positions agree with TRBD1. CDR1 is MDHEN, CDR2 SYDVKM, per germline. Trimming at V came to 4 bases and at J to 1 base, leaving 2 bases not matched to a gene. The CDR3 covers 15 residues. The CDR3 bases are TGTGCCAGCAGTTCCGGGACAGGGGGTAACTATGGCTACACCTTC. Its protein is CASSSGTGGNYGYTF.

V and J are TRBV30 and TRBJ2-1, with 9 bases lining up with TRBD1. CDR3 length: 16 amino acids. The ends lost 0 bases at V and 14 bases at J; junction bases unmatched: 17. The germline V gene has CDR1 GTSNPN and CDR2 SVGIG (reference sequence). In DNA form, the CDR3 reads TGTGCCTGGAGTGTTAAAGAGGGACAGGGCTTTTTCTCTAAGTTCTTC. This translates into CAWSVKEGQGFFSKFF.

As DNA, the CDR3 is TGTGCCAGCCCTAGCCCGATTGAAGCTTTCTTT. Encoded protein: CASPSPIEAFF. The chain employs TRBV6-5 and TRBJ1-1; D is unclear. In germline, CDR1 is MNHEY, CDR2 SVGAGI. The ends were cut back, 8 bases at V and 7 bases at J, with 11 bases in the middle. This CDR3 region has 11 residues.

This clone was counted only a few times. J is TRBJ2-7 and V is TRBV28; tentative D call: TRBD2 (5 bases). With 6 bases removed from V and 2 bases from J, the gap between germline ends came to 17 bases. Germline values: CDR1 MDHEN, CDR2 SYDVKM. This CDR3 is 15 amino acids long. The CDR3 DNA follows: TGTGCCAGCAGCTCTCATAGCGTATTTCCCTACGAGCAGTACTTC. It yields the protein CASSSHSVFPYEQYF.

This sequence joins TRBV7-6 and TRBJ2-1; 9 bases agree with TRBD2. V lost 2 bases and J lost 12; bases outside the gene matches: 5. The germline V gene encodes CDR1 SGHVS and CDR2 FNYEAQ. This CDR3 is built from 13 residues. The CDR3 bases are TGTGCCAGCAGCTTAATGCGGGGGGGCGGGCAGTTCTTC. This sequence encodes CASSLMRGGGQFF.

The V and J genes are TRBV5-1 and TRBJ1-6; 10 positions agree with TRBD1. There are 15 residues in the CDR3. V was pared by 3 bases and J by 7 bases, with 4 bases of the junction left unmatched. In germline, CDR1 is SGHRS, CDR2 YFSETQ. CDR3 region: CASSSGQGKNSPLHF. The DNA for the CDR3 is TGCGCCAGCAGCTCGGGACAGGGGAAGAATTCACCCCTCCACTTT.

The V and J genes are TRBV3-1 (or the pseudogene TRBV3-2) and TRBJ1-1; no definite D call. Per the germline V gene, CDR1 is LGHDT and CDR2 is YNNKEL (reference sequence). This CDR3 comprises 12 residues. Trimming shortened V by 4 bases and J by 7 bases, and 10 bases separated the two germline ends. The CDR3: CASSPLRGEAFF. CDR3 bases: TGTGCCAGCAGCCCCCTCCGGGGTGAAGCTTTCTTT.

The CDR3 DNA is TGTGCCAGCTCACCCTCGATGCAGGGACAGAATGAAAAACTGTTTTTT. Protein sequence: CASSPSMQGQNEKLFF. This chain joins TRBV18 and TRBJ1-4, with 7 bases identical to TRBD1. The CDR3 has 16 residues. From germline, CDR1 is KGHSH and CDR2 LQKENI. The ends lost 3 bases at V and 5 bases at J; junction bases unmatched: 9.

This clone was found many times. This chain joins TRBV4-1 and TRBJ2-7; TRBD2 matches at 8 bases. With V trimmed by 4 bases and J by 0 bases, 2 bases remained unmatched. Germline V CDR1 and CDR2: MGHRA, YSYEKL. The CDR3 consists of 14 residues. CDR3 sequence reads: CASSRGTSSYEQYF. DNA for the CDR3: TGCGCCAGCAGCCGGGGGACTAGCTCCTACGAGCAGTACTTC.

This CDR3 reads CASSDTSSYNSPLHF. Here the CDR3 DNA reads TGTGCCAGCAGCGATACGAGCTCCTATAATTCACCCCTCCACTTT. The chain combines TRBV9 with TRBJ1-6; D unresolved. The CDR3 extends over 15 amino acids. The V end was cut by 3 bases, the J end by 0 bases, with 7 bases between. The germline CDR1 and CDR2 sequences are SGDLS and YYNGEE.

This clone was recorded only once. CDR3 region: CASSLIIGGGNTEAFF. The CDR3 DNA reads TGTGCCAGCAGCTTGATTATTGGGGGGGGGAACACTGAAGCTTTCTTT. The chain couples TRBV5-8 to TRBJ1-1, with D perhaps matching TRBD1 (5 bases). V was trimmed by 1 base and J by 1 base, leaving 14 bases between them. The CDR3 is 16 residues long. Germline-derived CDR1 and CDR2 are SGHTS and YDEGEE.

The chain uses TRBV7-3 and TRBJ2-3, with 9 bases fitting TRBD1. CDR1 SGHTA and CDR2 FQGTGA come from the germline V gene. Losses at the gene ends were 5 bases for V and 1 base for J; bases not matched to a gene: 4. The CDR3 extends over 15 amino acids. The CDR3 nucleotides read TGTGCCAGCAGCCAGGACAGGGGACGCACAGATACGCAGTATTTT. Translated: CASSQDRGRTDTQYF. Based on the CDR3 plus reference TRBV7-3 and TRBJ2-3, the full variable domain is GAGVSQTPSNKVTEKGKYVELRCDPISGHTALYWYRQSLGQGPEFLIYFQGTGAADDSGLPNDRFFAVRPEGSVSTLKIQRTERGDSAVYLCASSQDRGRTDTQYFGPGTRLTVL.

The rearrangement links TRBV11-2 to TRBJ1-1; unclear D gene. The V end lost 5 bases, the J end lost 10 bases, and 23 bases lay between the germline ends. Germline loops: CDR1 SGHAT, CDR2 FQNNGV. The CDR3 length is 15 residues. Here the CDR3 DNA reads TGTGCCAGCAGCCCTTGGAAAAAGAGGCATGAAGGAGCTTTCTTT. It specifies CASSPWKKRHEGAFF.

The genes are TRBV18 and TRBJ2-7; 8 nucleotides match TRBD2. CDR1 KGHSH and CDR2 LQKENI come from the germline V gene. With 2 bases clipped from V and 5 bases from J, the junction kept 8 bases outside the gene matches. The CDR3 spans 15 residues. The CDR3 here is CASSPTAGGRNEQYF. CDR3 nucleotides: TGTGCCAGCTCACCAACGGCGGGAGGACGTAACGAGCAGTACTTC.

The chain carries TRBV3-1 (or the pseudogene TRBV3-2) and TRBJ2-3, with D possibly being TRBD2 (5 bases). The V and J ends lost 3 bases and 5 bases respectively, with 12 bases between them. The CDR3 is 14 residues long. CDR1 is LGHDT and CDR2 is YNNKEL in the germline V gene (reference sequence). The CDR3 bases are TGTGCCAGCAGCCAGACCGGGGTTCAAGATACGCAGTATTTT. Residues: CASSQTGVQDTQYF.

V is TRBV5-4 and J is TRBJ2-7; D ambiguous. V dropped 4 bases and J dropped 6 bases, with 8 bases sitting between them. The germline V gene encodes CDR1 SGHNT and CDR2 YYREEE (reference sequence). This CDR3 has 11 residues. The CDR3 loop is CASSQSGEQYF. CDR3 in DNA: TGTGCCAGCAGCCAGTCGGGCGAGCAGTACTTC.

This chain links TRBV9 with TRBJ2-5; 10 bases line up with TRBD2. V gave up 0 bases and J gave up 0 bases; unmatched junction bases: 8. The CDR3 extends over 18 amino acids. CDR1 SGDLS and CDR2 YYNGEE come from the germline V gene. The DNA of the CDR3 is TGTGCCAGCAGCGTAGGAAGTAGCGGGGGGACGTACCAAGAGACCCAGTACTTC. Translating gives CASSVGSSGGTYQETQYF.

The chain uses TRBV4-1 and TRBJ2-3, with D possibly matching TRBD1 (5 bases). The CDR3 has 16 residues. Trimming removed 4 bases at V and 6 bases at J, with 20 bases between. Germline CDR1 and CDR2: MGHRA and YSYEKL. The CDR3 nucleotides are TGCGCCAGCAGCCGTGACCTAGGGGCGGTGGGGGATACGCAGTATTTT. It specifies CASSRDLGAVGDTQYF.

The chain is built from TRBV27 and TRBJ2-1; 15 positions agree with TRBD2. V shed 1 base, J shed 9 bases, and the junction held 7 bases outside the gene matches. This CDR3 spans 17 amino acids. The germline V gene has CDR1 MNHEY and CDR2 SMNVEV (reference sequence). CDR3 sequence: CASSLYQGLAGGGEQFF. CDR3 nucleotides: TGTGCCAGCAGTTTATACCAGGGACTAGCGGGGGGAGGTGAGCAGTTCTTC.

V usage is TRBV14 and J usage is TRBJ2-3; TRBD2 might be the D (6 bases). Germline V gene sequence: CDR1 SGHDN, CDR2 FVKESK. The CDR3 runs 15 residues. V lost 1 base, J lost 3 bases, and 11 bases lay in between. The DNA of the CDR3 is TGTGCCAGCAGCCAAGTCCCCGGGGGTACAGATACGCAGTATTTT. Protein: CASSQVPGGTDTQYF.

This clone was counted only a few times. V usage is TRBV7-9 and J usage is TRBJ1-6; 7 positions agree with TRBD1. J gave up 0 bases and V 5 bases, and 7 bases lay outside the gene matches. The CDR3 is made up of 17 amino acids. The germline gives CDR1 SEHNR, CDR2 FQNEAQ (reference sequence). CDR3 amino acids: CASSRGTVSSYNSPLHF. The DNA for the CDR3 is TGTGCCAGCAGCAGAGGGACAGTTAGCTCCTATAATTCACCCCTCCACTTT.

The chain recombines TRBV5-1 with TRBJ1-3; TRBD1 matches at 7 bases. Trimming took 4 bases from V and 0 from J; bases not matched to a gene: 4. The CDR3 spans 15 residues. From germline, CDR1 is SGHRS and CDR2 YFSETQ. CDR3 bases: TGCGCCAGCAGCGTGGGACAGACCTCTGGAAACACCATATATTTT. Translating gives CASSVGQTSGNTIYF.

The chain couples TRBV19 to TRBJ2-3; maybe TRBD2 (5 bases). Trimming shortened V by 5 bases and J by 5 bases, and 8 bases separated the two germline ends. CDR1 is LNHDA and CDR2 is SQIVND in the germline V gene (reference sequence). The CDR3 contains 12 residues. The CDR3 DNA follows: TGTGCCAGTAGTCCCCGGGGAGATACGCAGTATTTT. Amino acids: CASSPRGDTQYF.

This chain uses TRBV21-1 with TRBJ2-4; the table's D call of TRBD1 was not tested on the DNA. TRBV21-1 is given as a pseudogene. The CDR3 is 17 residues long. The CDR3 DNA reads as TGTGCCAGCAGACGAACCCCGACAGACATAGCCAAAAACATTCAGTACTTC. Protein: CASRRTPTDIAKNIQYF.

The V and J genes are TRBV3-1 (or the pseudogene TRBV3-2) and TRBJ2-3, with a weak D call TRBD2 (6 bases). CDR1 and CDR2 from the germline V gene are LGHDT and YNNKEL (reference sequence). Trimming took off 8 bases at V and 6 bases at J, with 12 bases between the two ends. The CDR3 sequence is 12 residues long. CDR3 amino acids: CASGGPPDTQYF. The CDR3 coding sequence is TGTGCCAGCGGAGGGCCTCCGGATACGCAGTATTTT.